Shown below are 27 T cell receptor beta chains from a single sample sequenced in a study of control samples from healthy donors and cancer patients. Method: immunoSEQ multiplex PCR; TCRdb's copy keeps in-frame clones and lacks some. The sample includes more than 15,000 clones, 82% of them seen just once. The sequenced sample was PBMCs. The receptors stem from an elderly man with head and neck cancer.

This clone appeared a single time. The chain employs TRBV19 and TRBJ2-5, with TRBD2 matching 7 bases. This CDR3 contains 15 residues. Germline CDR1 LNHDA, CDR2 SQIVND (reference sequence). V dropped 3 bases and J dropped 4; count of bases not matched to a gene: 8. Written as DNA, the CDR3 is TGTGCCAGTAGTATGGAGGGAGGGTGGTCAGAGACCCAGTACTTC. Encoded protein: CASSMEGGWSETQYF.

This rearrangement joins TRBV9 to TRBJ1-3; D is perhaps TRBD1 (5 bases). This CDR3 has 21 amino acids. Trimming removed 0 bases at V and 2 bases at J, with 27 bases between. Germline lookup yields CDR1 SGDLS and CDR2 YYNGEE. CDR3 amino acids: CASSVESPGLHPGGPGNTIYF. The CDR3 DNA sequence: TGTGCCAGCAGCGTAGAGTCCCCGGGACTCCATCCCGGAGGGCCTGGAAACACCATATATTTT.

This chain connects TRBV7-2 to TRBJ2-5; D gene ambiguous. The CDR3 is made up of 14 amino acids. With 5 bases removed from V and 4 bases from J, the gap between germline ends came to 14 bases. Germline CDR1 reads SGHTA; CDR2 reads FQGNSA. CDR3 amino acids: CASSTYLAPETQYF. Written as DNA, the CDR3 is TGTGCCAGCAGCACCTACCTCGCCCCAGAGACCCAGTACTTC.

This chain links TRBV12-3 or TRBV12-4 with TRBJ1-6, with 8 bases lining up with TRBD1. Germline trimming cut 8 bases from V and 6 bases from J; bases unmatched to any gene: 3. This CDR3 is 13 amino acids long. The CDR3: CASWDRTNSPLHF. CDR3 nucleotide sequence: TGTGCCAGCTGGGACAGGACTAATTCACCCCTCCACTTT.

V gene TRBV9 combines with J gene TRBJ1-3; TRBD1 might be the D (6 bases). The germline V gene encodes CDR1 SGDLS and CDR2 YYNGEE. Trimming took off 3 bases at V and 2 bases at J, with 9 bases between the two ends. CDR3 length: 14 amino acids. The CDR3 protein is CASSEGQPGNTIYF. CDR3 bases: TGTGCCAGCAGCGAAGGACAGCCTGGAAACACCATATATTTT.

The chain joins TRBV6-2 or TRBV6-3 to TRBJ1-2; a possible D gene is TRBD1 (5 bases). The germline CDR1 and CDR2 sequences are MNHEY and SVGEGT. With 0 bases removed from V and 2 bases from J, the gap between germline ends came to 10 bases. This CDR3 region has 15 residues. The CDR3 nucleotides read TGTGCCAGCAGTTACTCCAGGGTACTCAACTATGGCTACACCTTC. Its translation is CASSYSRVLNYGYTF.

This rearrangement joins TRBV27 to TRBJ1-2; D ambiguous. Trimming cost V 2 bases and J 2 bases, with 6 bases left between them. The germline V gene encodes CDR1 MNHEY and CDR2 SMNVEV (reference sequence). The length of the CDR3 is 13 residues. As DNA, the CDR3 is TGTGCCAGCAGTTTAGGCAGAAACTATGGCTACACCTTC. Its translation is CASSLGRNYGYTF.

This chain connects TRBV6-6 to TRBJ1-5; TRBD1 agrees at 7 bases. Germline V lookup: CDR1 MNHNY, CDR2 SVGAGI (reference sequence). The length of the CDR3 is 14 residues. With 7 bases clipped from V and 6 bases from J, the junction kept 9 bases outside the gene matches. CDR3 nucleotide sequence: TGTGCCAGCATGAAGGGGGCCTTCGGTCAGCCCCAGCATTTT. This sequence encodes CASMKGAFGQPQHF.

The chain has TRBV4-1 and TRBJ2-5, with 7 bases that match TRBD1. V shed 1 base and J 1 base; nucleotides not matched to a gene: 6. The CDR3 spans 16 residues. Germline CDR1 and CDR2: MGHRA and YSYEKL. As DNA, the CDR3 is TGCGCCAGCAGCCAAGGCCGACAGGGCCTCCAAGAGACCCAGTACTTC. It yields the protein CASSQGRQGLQETQYF.

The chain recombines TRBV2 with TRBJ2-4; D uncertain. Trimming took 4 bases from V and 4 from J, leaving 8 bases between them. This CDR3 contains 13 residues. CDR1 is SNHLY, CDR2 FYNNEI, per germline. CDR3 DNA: TGTGCCAGCAGTGTGGATAGAAAAAACATTCAGTACTTC. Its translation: CASSVDRKNIQYF.

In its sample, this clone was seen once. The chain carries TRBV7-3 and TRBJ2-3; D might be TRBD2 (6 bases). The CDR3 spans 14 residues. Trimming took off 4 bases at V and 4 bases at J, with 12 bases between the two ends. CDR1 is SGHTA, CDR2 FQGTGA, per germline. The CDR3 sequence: CASSSNGSPDTQYF. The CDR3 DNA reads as TGTGCCAGCAGCTCCAACGGGAGCCCAGATACGCAGTATTTT.

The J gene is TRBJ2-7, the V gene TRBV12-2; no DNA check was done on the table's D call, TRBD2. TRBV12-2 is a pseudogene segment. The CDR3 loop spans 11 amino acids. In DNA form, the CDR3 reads TGTGCAAGCCTGAGAGGCTACGAGCAGTACTTC. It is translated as CASLRGYEQYF.

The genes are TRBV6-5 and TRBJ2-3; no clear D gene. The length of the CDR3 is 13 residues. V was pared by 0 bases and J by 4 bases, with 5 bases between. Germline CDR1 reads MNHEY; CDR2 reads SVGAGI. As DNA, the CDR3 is TGTGCCAGCAGTTACTCAAATCCAGATACGCAGTATTTT. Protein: CASSYSNPDTQYF.

The CDR3 nucleotides read TGCGCCAGCAGCCGGCCCGGGACAGCTGACATGGGCGAGCAGTACTTC. Translation: CASSRPGTADMGEQYF. The chain links TRBV5-1 to TRBJ2-7, with 7 nucleotides matching TRBD1. The J segment lost 6 bases and the V segment lost 4 bases, leaving 16 bases of the junction unmatched. The CDR3 loop spans 16 amino acids. Germline V gene data show CDR1 as SGHRS and CDR2 as YFSETQ.

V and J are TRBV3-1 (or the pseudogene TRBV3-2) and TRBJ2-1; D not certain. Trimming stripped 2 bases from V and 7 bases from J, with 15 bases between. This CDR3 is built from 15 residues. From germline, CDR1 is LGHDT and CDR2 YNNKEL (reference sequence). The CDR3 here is CASSQSFSPLNEQFF. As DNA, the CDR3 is TGTGCCAGCAGCCAATCGTTCTCCCCTCTTAATGAGCAGTTCTTC.

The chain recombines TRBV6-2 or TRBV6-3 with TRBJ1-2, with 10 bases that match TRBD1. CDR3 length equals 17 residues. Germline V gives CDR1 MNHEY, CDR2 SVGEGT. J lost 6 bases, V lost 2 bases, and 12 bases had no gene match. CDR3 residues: CASSYEKGQGENNGYTF. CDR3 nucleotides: TGTGCCAGCAGTTACGAAAAAGGACAGGGGGAAAATAATGGCTACACCTTC.

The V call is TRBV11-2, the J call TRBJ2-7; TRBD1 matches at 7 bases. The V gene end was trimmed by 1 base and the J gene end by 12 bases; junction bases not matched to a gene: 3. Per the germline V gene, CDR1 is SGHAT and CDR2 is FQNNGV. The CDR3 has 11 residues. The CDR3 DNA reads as TGTGCCAGCAGCTTAGGGGACAGCCCGTACTTC. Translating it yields CASSLGDSPYF.

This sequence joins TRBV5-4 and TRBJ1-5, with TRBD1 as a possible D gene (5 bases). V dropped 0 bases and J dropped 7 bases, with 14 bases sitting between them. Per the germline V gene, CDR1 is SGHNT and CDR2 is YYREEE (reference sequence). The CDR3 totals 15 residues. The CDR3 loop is CASSLERGEDQPQHF. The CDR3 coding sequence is TGTGCCAGCAGCTTGGAAAGGGGAGAAGACCAGCCCCAGCATTTT.

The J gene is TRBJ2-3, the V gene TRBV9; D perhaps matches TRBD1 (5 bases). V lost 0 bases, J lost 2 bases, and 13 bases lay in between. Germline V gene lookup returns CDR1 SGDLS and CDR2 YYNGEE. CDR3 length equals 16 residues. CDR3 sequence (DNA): TGTGCCAGCAGCGTAGGCCAGGGCCCGATCACAGATACGCAGTATTTT. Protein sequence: CASSVGQGPITDTQYF.

CDR3 sequence reads: CASSSQRAVREQYF. The DNA for the CDR3 is TGTGCCAGCAGTTCCCAACGGGCGGTCCGCGAGCAGTACTTC. This chain connects TRBV3-1 (or the pseudogene TRBV3-2) to TRBJ2-7; no firm D call. CDR3 size: 14 residues. Germline V gene data show CDR1 as LGHDT and CDR2 as YNNKEL (reference sequence). The V and J ends lost 6 bases and 6 bases respectively, with 18 bases between them.

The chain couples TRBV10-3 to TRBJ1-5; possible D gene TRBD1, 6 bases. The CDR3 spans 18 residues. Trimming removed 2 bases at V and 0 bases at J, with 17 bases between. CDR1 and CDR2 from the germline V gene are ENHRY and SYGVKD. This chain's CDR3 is CAISEGLGTPPSNQPQHF. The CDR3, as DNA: TGTGCCATCAGTGAGGGCCTGGGGACACCCCCTAGCAATCAGCCCCAGCATTTT.

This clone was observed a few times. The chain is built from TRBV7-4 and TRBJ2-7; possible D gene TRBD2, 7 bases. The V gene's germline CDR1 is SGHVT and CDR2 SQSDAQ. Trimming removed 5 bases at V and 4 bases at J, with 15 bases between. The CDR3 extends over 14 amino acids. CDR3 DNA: TGTGCCAGCAGCCCACGGACTAGGGGGTACGAGCAGTACTTC. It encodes CASSPRTRGYEQYF.

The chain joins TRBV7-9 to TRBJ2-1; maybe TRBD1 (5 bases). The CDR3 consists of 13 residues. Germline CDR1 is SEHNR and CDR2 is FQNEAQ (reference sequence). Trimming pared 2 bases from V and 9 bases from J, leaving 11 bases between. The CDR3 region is CASSLWQGLEQFF. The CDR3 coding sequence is TGTGCCAGCAGCTTATGGCAGGGTCTTGAGCAGTTCTTC.

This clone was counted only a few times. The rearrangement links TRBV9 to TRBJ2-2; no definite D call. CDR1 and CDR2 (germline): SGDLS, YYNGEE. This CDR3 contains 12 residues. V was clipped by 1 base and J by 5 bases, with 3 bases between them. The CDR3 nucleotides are TGTGCCAGCAGCGTACGAACCGGGGAGCTGTTTTTT. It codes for CASSVRTGELFF.

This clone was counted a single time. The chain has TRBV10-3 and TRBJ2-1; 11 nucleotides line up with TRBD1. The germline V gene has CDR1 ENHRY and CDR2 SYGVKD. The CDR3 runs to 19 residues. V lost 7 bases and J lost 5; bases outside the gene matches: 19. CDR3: CAIKGAVGKPGQGDNEQFF. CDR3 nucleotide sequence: TGTGCCATCAAGGGGGCGGTGGGAAAACCGGGACAGGGGGACAATGAGCAGTTCTTC.

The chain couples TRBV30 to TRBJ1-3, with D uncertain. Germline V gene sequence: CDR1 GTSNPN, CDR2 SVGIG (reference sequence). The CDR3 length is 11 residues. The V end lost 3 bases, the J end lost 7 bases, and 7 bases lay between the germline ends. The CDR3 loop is CAWRLGNTIYF. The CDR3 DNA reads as TGTGCCTGGAGATTAGGGAACACCATATATTTT.

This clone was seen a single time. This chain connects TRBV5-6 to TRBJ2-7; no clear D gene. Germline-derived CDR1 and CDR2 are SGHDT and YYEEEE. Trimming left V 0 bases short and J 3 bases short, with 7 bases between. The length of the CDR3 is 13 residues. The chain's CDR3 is CASSLAGVYEQYF. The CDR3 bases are TGTGCCAGCAGCTTGGCAGGTGTCTACGAGCAGTACTTC.